These T cell receptor beta chains were read from a single sample in a study of cytomegalovirus exposure and HLA in healthy donors. TCRdb's table, derived via immunoSEQ multiplex PCR, lists solely in-frame clones and lacks some. The repertoire consists of approximately 82,000 clones, with just under 95% occurring once and the leading ten covering approximately 0.69%. The sequencing sample was made of PBMCs. The receptors were sampled from a man aged 18 to 29 in good health and CMV-seronegative. Both conserved end residues are trimmed from each CDR3.

v_call	j_call	cdr3_aa
TRBV4-3	TRBJ2-1	ASSQGVAVLTEQF
TRBV5-6	TRBJ1-3	AASEGSGNTIY
TRBV11-2	TRBJ1-5	ASSLVSSSQPQH
TRBV25-1	TRBJ2-1	ASSEIRQGPYNEQF
TRBV28	TRBJ1-1	ASKALRGTEAF
TRBV9	TRBJ2-1	ASSAQTRAEYNEQF
TRBV6-1	TRBJ2-2	ASCPRREAGELF
TRBV19	TRBJ1-1	ASQGYTEAF
TRBV6-5	TRBJ2-7	ASSYSLAGLVYEQY
TRBV11-3	TRBJ2-5	ASSSDRAGLIETQY
TRBV18	TRBJ1-6	ASSPLPRQGASSYNSPLH
TRBV5-1	TRBJ1-4	ASSVQGATNEKLF
TRBV13	TRBJ1-2	ASSFRDRDNYGYT
TRBV18	TRBJ1-2	ASSPRTEGYT
TRBV5-4	TRBJ2-3	ASSPSASGDTQY
TRBV5-4	TRBJ1-2	ASSLATGGDYGYT
TRBV11-2	TRBJ2-7	ASSYTDTSSPYEQY
TRBV12-5	TRBJ2-1	ASGVGGLGGNEQF
TRBV7-9	TRBJ1-4	ASSLDGSTNEKLF
TRBV7-2	TRBJ2-5	ASSTKGGPKTQY
TRBV2	TRBJ1-4	ASSNRGSNEKLF
TRBV27	TRBJ2-1	ASSFEGVEQF
TRBV18	TRBJ2-6	ASSPPVVVTGRIAGANVLT
TRBV19	TRBJ2-7	ASQRTGGAYEQY
TRBV4-1	TRBJ1-2	ASSQGPANYGYT
TRBV11-2	TRBJ1-3	AVRQPLSGNTIY
TRBV6-1	TRBJ2-7	ASSTRTGAYEQY
TRBV5-8	TRBJ2-7	ASSLDWDRISYEQY
TRBV18	TRBJ2-1	ASSPDSRESSYNEQF
TRBV6-5	TRBJ1-3	ASSYSIGVSGNTIY
TRBV11-2	TRBJ2-1	ASSFRDRTYNEQF
TRBV6-4	TRBJ2-3	ASSEGTGPDTQY
TRBV28	TRBJ2-1	ASSDWTSGIPLGTNEQF
TRBV5-6	TRBJ1-1	ASRTTTQGVTEAF
TRBV7-9	TRBJ2-3	ASSTSDIPY
TRBV15	TRBJ2-2	ATSRGTSDTGELF
TRBV5-4	TRBJ1-2	ASSGGQVGYT
TRBV2	TRBJ1-5	ASSFRQINQPQH
TRBV27	TRBJ2-2	ASSLEGMRTGELF
TRBV5-1	TRBJ2-1	ASSWDRRESTEQF
TRBV11-2	TRBJ2-3	ASSSSGSRADTQY